Listed here are 31 T cell receptor beta chains from one sample, sequenced in a study of cytomegalovirus exposure and HLA in healthy donors. The PCR had 60 Vbeta and 13 Jbeta primers. Produced via immunoSEQ multiplex PCR; TCRdb's table is partial and in-frame only. The sample lists 85,000 to 100,000 clones, 64% seen once, with over 2% in the top ten. Sample: PBMCs. The source is a human donor in good health.

The V call is TRBV9, the J call TRBJ1-1; a possible D gene is TRBD1 (5 bases). V was cut by 4 bases and J by 1 base, with 14 bases left in between. Germline assignment: CDR1 SGDLS and CDR2 YYNGEE. There are 15 residues in the CDR3. This CDR3 reads CASSNHGGRNTEAFF. In nucleotides, the CDR3 is TGTGCCAGCAGCAATCACGGGGGAAGGAACACTGAAGCTTTCTTT.

The chain is built from TRBV6-1 and TRBJ1-2; a weak D match, TRBD1 (5 bases). V was cut by 0 bases and J by 8 bases, with 10 bases left in between. Germline V gene data show CDR1 as MNHNS and CDR2 as SASEGT. The CDR3 loop spans 13 amino acids. CDR3 sequence (DNA): TGTGCCAGCAGTGAAGCGGCAGGGCAAGGCTACACCTTC. Protein: CASSEAAGQGYTF.

The rearrangement links TRBV5-6 to TRBJ2-4, with TRBD1 matching over 8 bases. CDR1 is SGHDT, CDR2 YYEEEE, per germline. V lost 6 bases and J lost 9; bases outside the gene matches: 14. The length of the CDR3 is 15 residues. The CDR3 protein is CASNSLNLQGVIQYF. The CDR3 DNA reads TGTGCCAGCAACTCCTTAAACTTACAGGGGGTCATTCAGTACTTC.

The rearrangement uses TRBV11-3 and TRBJ1-5; maybe TRBD1 (5 bases). The germline V gene encodes CDR1 SGHNT and CDR2 YENEEA. V was clipped by 1 base and J by 4 bases, with 11 bases between them. The CDR3 contains 15 residues. The CDR3 here is CASSLGGAENQPQHF. CDR3 bases: TGTGCCAGCAGCTTAGGCGGGGCGGAGAATCAGCCCCAGCATTTT.

The V and J genes are TRBV11-3 and TRBJ2-5; 10 bases are shared with TRBD1. The germline gives CDR1 SGHNT, CDR2 YENEEA. Trimming cost V 4 bases and J 5 bases; bases outside gene matches: 7. This CDR3 contains 15 residues. The CDR3 nucleotides read TGTGCCAGCAGCTCCCCGGGACAGGGGAGGGAGACCCAGTACTTC. Translating it yields CASSSPGQGRETQYF.

This clone has more than one count but fewer than ten. The chain employs TRBV5-8 and TRBJ1-1; TRBD1 agrees at 7 bases. The CDR3 covers 13 residues. V trimming: 4 bases; J trimming: 5 bases; junction bases outside the gene matches: 5. Per the germline V gene, CDR1 is SGHTS and CDR2 is YDEGEE. CDR3 DNA sequence: TGTGCCAGCAGCCAACAGGGGAGGACTGAAGCTTTCTTT. Translated, it gives CASSQQGRTEAFF.

This clone was seen only a few times. The V and J genes are TRBV30 and TRBJ2-7, with 7 bases matching TRBD1. Trimming at V came to 1 base and at J to 3 bases, leaving 3 bases not matched to a gene. Germline V gives CDR1 GTSNPN, CDR2 SVGIG (reference sequence). There are 13 residues in the CDR3. CDR3 nucleotide sequence: TGTGCCTGGAGTGGCCGGGACAGCTACGAGCAGTACTTC. This encodes CAWSGRDSYEQYF. The variable domain in full, completed from reference TRBV30 and TRBJ2-7, reads SQTIHQWPATLVQPVGSPLSLECTVEGTSNPNLYWYRQAAGRGLQLLFYSVGIGQISSEVPQNLSASRPQDRQFILSSKKLLLSDSGFYLCAWSGRDSYEQYFGPGTRLTVT.

The chain is built from TRBV19 and TRBJ1-5; 8 positions match TRBD1. The V and J ends lost 3 bases and 6 bases, in that order; junction bases with no gene match: 4. Germline V gene sequence: CDR1 LNHDA, CDR2 SQIVND (reference sequence). This CDR3 region has 14 residues. The CDR3: CASSMDRASQPQHF. CDR3 nucleotides: TGTGCCAGTAGTATGGACAGGGCGAGTCAGCCCCAGCATTTT.

The table lists this clone with a few counts. This chain joins TRBV10-3 and TRBJ1-1; 8 bases align to TRBD1. Per germline, CDR1 ENHRY and CDR2 SYGVKD. This CDR3 region has 15 residues. The V gene end was trimmed by 11 bases and the J gene end by 1 base; junction bases not matched to a gene: 12. This CDR3 reads CASGTGGIRNTEAFF. For the CDR3, the DNA is TGTGCCTCCGGGACAGGAGGGATTAGGAACACTGAAGCTTTCTTT.

There are a few counts of this clone. CDR3 amino acids: CASSTGNTEAFF. CDR3 coding DNA: TGCGCCAGCAGCACAGGGAACACTGAAGCTTTCTTT. The V gene is TRBV4-1, the J gene TRBJ1-1; a weak D match, TRBD1 (5 bases). The germline gives CDR1 MGHRA, CDR2 YSYEKL. The CDR3 consists of 12 residues. V was trimmed by 5 bases and J by 1 base, leaving 5 bases between them.

This clone was seen once. The chain combines TRBV11-2 with TRBJ1-6; D call uncertain. The CDR3 sequence is 12 residues long. Germline V gene lookup returns CDR1 SGHAT and CDR2 FQNNGV. V dropped 3 bases and J dropped 7 bases, with 4 bases sitting between them. As DNA, the CDR3 is TGTGCCAGCAGCTTCTCGAATTCACCCCTCCACTTT. It translates to CASSFSNSPLHF.

This rearrangement joins TRBV6-5 to TRBJ1-2; D may be TRBD1 (6 bases). The CDR3 sequence is 13 residues long. From germline, CDR1 is MNHEY and CDR2 SVGAGI. Trimming left V 5 bases short and J 6 bases short, with 13 bases between. The DNA of the CDR3 is TGTGCCAGCAGTCCGAACAGGGTTCATGGCTACACCTTC. This translates into CASSPNRVHGYTF.

Of note for this clone: At one boundary the junction diverges from the germline segment, which might be a read error. The chain couples TRBV7-7 to TRBJ2-2; 7 bases are a match to TRBD1. Germline-derived CDR1 and CDR2 are SSHAT and FNYEAQ (reference sequence). The CDR3 totals 14 residues. The CDR3 here is CASSPSQGIGELFF. The CDR3 coding sequence is TGTGCTAGCAGCCCGTCACAGGGGATAGGGGAGCTGTTTTTT.

The rearrangement joins TRBV4-3 to TRBJ2-7, with 7 bases aligning to TRBD1. CDR1 and CDR2 from the germline V gene are LGHNA and YSLEER. The CDR3 is made up of 19 amino acids. V lost 0 bases, J lost 0 bases, and 14 bases stayed unmatched. In nucleotides, the CDR3 is TGCGCCAGCAGCCAAGATAGGGGGACCCCCAGGGGGAGCTCCTACGAGCAGTACTTC. This codes for CASSQDRGTPRGSSYEQYF.

V and J are TRBV5-6 and TRBJ1-3; tentatively, D is TRBD1 (5 bases). Looked up from germline, CDR1 is SGHDT and CDR2 is YYEEEE. Trimming stripped 4 bases from V and 3 bases from J, with 11 bases between. This CDR3 contains 14 residues. DNA of the CDR3: TGTGCCAGCAGCCCCGTGGGGGGTGGAAACACCATATATTTT. Its protein product is CASSPVGGGNTIYF.

The V call is TRBV18, the J call TRBJ2-2; the match to TRBD1 covers 7 bases. V shed 3 bases, J shed 3 bases, and the junction held 7 bases outside the gene matches. CDR3 length: 16 residues. Germline CDR1 is KGHSH and CDR2 is LQKENI. The DNA for the CDR3 is TGTGCCAGCTCACCGGGACAGCCTTTCGACACCGGGGAGCTGTTTTTT. It translates to CASSPGQPFDTGELFF.

The gene calls are TRBV6-6 and TRBJ2-6, with TRBD1 as a possible D gene (6 bases). Germline CDR1 is MNHNY and CDR2 is SVGAGI (reference sequence). Trimming shortened V by 5 bases and J by 2 bases, and 10 bases separated the two germline ends. This CDR3 region has 15 residues. CDR3 in amino acids: CASSPEGAGANVLTF. The CDR3 DNA is TGTGCCAGCAGTCCAGAGGGGGCTGGGGCCAACGTCCTGACTTTC.

This chain links TRBV7-3 with TRBJ2-1; 11 bases map to TRBD2. CDR3 size: 16 residues. Germline V gives CDR1 SGHTA, CDR2 FQGTGA. The V gene end was trimmed by 1 base and the J gene end by 9 bases; junction bases not matched to a gene: 8. The CDR3 nucleotides are TGTGCCAGCAGCTTAAGGGTTAGCGGGGGGGTAGGTGAGCAGTTCTTC. Amino acid sequence: CASSLRVSGGVGEQFF.

This clone was counted between two and nine times. The genes are TRBV29-1 and TRBJ2-7, with 9 bases matching TRBD1. The ends lost 6 bases at V and 5 bases at J; junction bases unmatched: 8. This CDR3 spans 13 amino acids. Germline assignment: CDR1 SQVTM and CDR2 ANQGSEA. This CDR3 reads CSVADRGRDEQYF. CDR3 sequence (DNA): TGCAGCGTAGCCGACAGGGGGAGAGACGAGCAGTACTTC.

The V call is TRBV5-1, the J call TRBJ2-7; TRBD1 matches 7 bases. With 3 bases clipped from V and 1 base from J, the junction kept 4 bases outside the gene matches. Germline CDR1 is SGHRS and CDR2 is YFSETQ. The CDR3 length is 14 residues. The CDR3 DNA sequence: TGCGCCAGCAGCTCACAGGGGACATCCTACGAGCAGTACTTC. Translating it yields CASSSQGTSYEQYF.

This clone has just a few counts. DNA of the CDR3: TGCGCCAGCAGCTACCGTACACAGGGGGCCCCCAATGAGCAGTTCTTC. Its protein is CASSYRTQGAPNEQFF. This chain connects TRBV5-1 to TRBJ2-1; 9 nucleotides match TRBD1. The CDR3 has 16 residues. The germline CDR1 and CDR2 sequences are SGHRS and YFSETQ. The trim removed 3 bases at V and 6 bases at J, leaving 10 bases unmatched.

The chain couples TRBV4-3 to TRBJ2-5; the D gene is possibly TRBD2 (5 bases). The V and J ends lost 0 bases and 7 bases respectively, with 15 bases between them. Germline CDR1 reads LGHNA; CDR2 reads YSLEER. The CDR3 consists of 15 residues. The CDR3 loop is CASSQDSSLGRTQYF. The CDR3 bases are TGCGCCAGCAGCCAAGATTCAAGTTTAGGGAGGACCCAGTACTTC.

This clone appeared a few times. V and J are TRBV11-2 and TRBJ1-2; TRBD1 is a possible D gene (5 bases). Germline lookup yields CDR1 SGHAT and CDR2 FQNNGV. The CDR3 runs to 13 residues. V lost 5 bases to trimming and J lost 5 bases, with 12 bases between them. The CDR3 DNA reads as TGTGCCAGCAGCATCGGACAAGGGTATGGCTACACCTTC. This encodes CASSIGQGYGYTF. Together with reference TRBV11-2 and TRBJ1-2, the CDR3 gives the full variable domain: EAGVAQSPRYKIIEKRQSVAFWCNPISGHATLYWYQQILGQGPKLLIQFQNNGVVDDSQLPKDRFSAERLKGVDSTLKIQPAKLEDSAVYLCASSIGQGYGYTFGSGTRLTVV.

This clone occurred a few times. The chain uses TRBV15 and TRBJ1-3, with D unresolved. The CDR3 contains 15 residues. Trimming took off 3 bases at V and 0 bases at J, with 9 bases between the two ends. The germline CDR1 and CDR2 sequences are LNHNV and YYDKDF (reference sequence). The CDR3 sequence: CATSSERYSGNTIYF. CDR3 nucleotides: TGTGCCACCAGCAGTGAGAGGTACTCTGGAAACACCATATATTTT.

V and J are TRBV7-9 and TRBJ1-6, with 7 bases identical to TRBD1. The CDR3 sequence is 16 residues long. Germline V gene data show CDR1 as SEHNR and CDR2 as FQNEAQ (reference sequence). V dropped 4 bases and J dropped 4; count of bases not matched to a gene: 7. CDR3 nucleotide sequence: TGTGCCAGCAGCTCCCGGGGGGGACAGTATAATTCACCCCTCCACTTT. Translating gives CASSSRGGQYNSPLHF.

The rearrangement uses TRBV5-1 and TRBJ1-2; 7 nucleotides agree with TRBD1. Germline V gene data show CDR1 as SGHRS and CDR2 as YFSETQ. The CDR3 runs to 14 residues. Trimming took 5 bases from V and 4 from J; bases not matched to a gene: 8. Here the CDR3 reads CASREGTALYGYTF. The CDR3 nucleotides read TGCGCCAGCAGGGAAGGGACAGCCCTCTATGGCTACACCTTC.

This clone has only one observation. This chain connects TRBV19 to TRBJ2-1; the D is unclear. There are 16 residues in the CDR3. Per germline, CDR1 LNHDA and CDR2 SQIVND (reference sequence). V gave up 7 bases and J gave up 1 base, with 17 bases separating them. The CDR3 is CASTPIWSSSYNEQFF. The CDR3 nucleotides read TGTGCCAGTACGCCGATTTGGTCTAGTTCCTACAATGAGCAGTTCTTC. Combining the CDR3 with reference TRBV19 and TRBJ2-1 gives the whole variable domain DGGITQSPKYLFRKEGQNVTLSCEQNLNHDAMYWYRQDPGQGLRLIYYSQIVNDFQKGDIAEGYSVSREKKESFPLTVTSAQKNPTAFYLCASTPIWSSSYNEQFFGPGTRLTVL.

This chain joins TRBV5-4 and TRBJ1-1; 7 bases agree with TRBD1. J lost 3 bases, V lost 4 bases, and 15 bases had no gene match. CDR3 length: 17 amino acids. Germline CDR1 reads SGHNT; CDR2 reads YYREEE (reference sequence). DNA for the CDR3: TGTGCCAGCAGCGCCGGGACAGCGATATCTTGGGACACTGAAGCTTTCTTT. Encoded protein: CASSAGTAISWDTEAFF. The whole variable domain, filled in from reference TRBV5-4 and TRBJ1-1, reads ETGVTQSPTHLIKTRGQQVTLRCSSQSGHNTVSWYQQALGQGPQFIFQYYREEENGRGNFPPRFSGLQFPNYSSELNVNALELDDSALYLCASSAGTAISWDTEAFFGQGTRLTVV.

This clone was counted a few times. This chain links TRBV7-2 with TRBJ2-3; no clear D. V was shortened by 4 bases and J by 1 base, with 12 bases between the two germline ends. This CDR3 spans 15 amino acids. Germline V gives CDR1 SGHTA, CDR2 FQGNSA. CDR3 loop: CASSSPWAGTDTQYF. The CDR3, as DNA: TGTGCCAGCAGCTCCCCATGGGCTGGCACAGATACGCAGTATTTT.

This sequence joins TRBV4-1 and TRBJ2-4, with 9 bases lining up with TRBD1. This CDR3 is built from 15 residues. After removal of 4 bases from V and 8 bases from J, the junction contained 9 bases not matched to a gene. The germline CDR1 and CDR2 sequences are MGHRA and YSYEKL. The CDR3 sequence is CASSPRTGAGDIQYF. The CDR3 DNA follows: TGCGCCAGCAGCCCCCGGACAGGGGCCGGGGACATTCAGTACTTC.

V and J are TRBV5-6 and TRBJ2-7; D ambiguous. Germline V gene data show CDR1 as SGHDT and CDR2 as YYEEEE. The CDR3 spans 14 residues. V was cut by 4 bases and J by 5 bases, with 16 bases left in between. DNA of the CDR3: TGTGCCAGCAGCCTCTCACGGCGGCGAGACGAGCAGTACTTC. It yields the protein CASSLSRRRDEQYF.